This T cell receptor beta chain was identified in a study of cytomegalovirus exposure and HLA in healthy donors. General observations from the study: Subsequent analysis showed first-cohort TCR clusters tending to co-occur in about 110 validation repertoires.

In regard to this clone: Its antigen is as yet unknown.

Germline V gives CDR1 LNHDA, CDR2 SQIVND (reference sequence). V dropped 6 bases and J dropped 0; count of bases not matched to a gene: 10. This CDR3 region has 17 residues. Sequencing used immunoSEQ multiplex PCR; TCRdb keeps in-frame clones, though not all of them. This table has some 220,000 clones, about 89% appearing once. The chain recombines TRBV19 with TRBJ2-1, with TRBD2 identical over 8 bases. Sequenced input: PBMCs. The clonotype was recovered from a woman between 18 and 30 years old in good health and CMV-seronegative. CDR3 amino acids: CASRSDSGLGSYNEQFF. The CDR3 bases are TGTGCCAGTAGATCTGATTCGGGACTAGGCTCCTACAATGAGCAGTTCTTC.